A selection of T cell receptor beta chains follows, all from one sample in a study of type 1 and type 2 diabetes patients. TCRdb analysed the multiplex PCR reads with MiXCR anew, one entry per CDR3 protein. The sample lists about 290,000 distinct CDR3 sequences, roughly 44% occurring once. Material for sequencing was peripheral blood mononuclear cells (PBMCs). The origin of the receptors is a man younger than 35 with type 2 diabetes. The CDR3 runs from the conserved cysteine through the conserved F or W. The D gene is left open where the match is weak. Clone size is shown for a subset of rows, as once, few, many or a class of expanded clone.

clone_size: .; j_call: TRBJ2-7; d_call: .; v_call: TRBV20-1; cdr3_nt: TGCAGTGCTAGGGGGGCAGCCATGAGGGAGCAGTACTTC; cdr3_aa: CSARGAAMREQYF
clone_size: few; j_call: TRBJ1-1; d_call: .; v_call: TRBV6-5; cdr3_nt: TGTGCCAGCAGTTACTCTTTGAACATGAACACTGAAGCTTTCTTT; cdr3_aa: CASSYSLNMNTEAFF
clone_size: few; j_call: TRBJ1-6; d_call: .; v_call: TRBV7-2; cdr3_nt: TGTGCCAGCAGTTCTGGACAGCTAAATTCACCCCTCCACTTT; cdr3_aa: CASSSGQLNSPLHF
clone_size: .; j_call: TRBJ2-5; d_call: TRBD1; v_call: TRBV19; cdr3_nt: TGTGCCAGTAGTTGGGACAGGGGGGAGACCCAGTACTTC; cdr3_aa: CASSWDRGETQYF
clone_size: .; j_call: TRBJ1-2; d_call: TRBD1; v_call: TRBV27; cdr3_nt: TGTGCCAGCAGCTCTGACAGGGGGCGGACCCACACCTTC; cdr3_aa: CASSSDRGRTHTF
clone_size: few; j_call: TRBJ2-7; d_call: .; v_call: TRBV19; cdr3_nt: TGTGCCAGTAGTATGTTCCAGTTCTACGAGCAGTACTTC; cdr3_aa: CASSMFQFYEQYF
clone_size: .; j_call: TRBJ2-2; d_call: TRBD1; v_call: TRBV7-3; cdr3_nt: TGTGCCAGCGGACAGGGTTTCGGCACCGGGGAGCTGTTTTTT; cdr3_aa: CASGQGFGTGELFF
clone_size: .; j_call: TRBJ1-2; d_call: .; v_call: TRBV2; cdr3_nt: TGTGCCAGCAACTGGGGTAGGGAGGGCAATTATGGCTACACCTTC; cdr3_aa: CASNWGREGNYGYTF
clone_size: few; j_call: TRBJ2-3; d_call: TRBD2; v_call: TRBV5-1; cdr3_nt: TGCGCCAGCAGCCCGGGACTAGCGGGAGGCACAGATACGCAGTATTTT; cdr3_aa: CASSPGLAGGTDTQYF
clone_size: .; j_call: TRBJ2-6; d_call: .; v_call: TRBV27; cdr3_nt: TGTGCCAGCAGTTTAGCCCCAGGGAATGCTGGGGCCAACGTCCTGACTTTC; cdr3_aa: CASSLAPGNAGANVLTF
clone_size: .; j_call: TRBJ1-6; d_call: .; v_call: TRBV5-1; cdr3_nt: TGTGCCAGCAGCTTGGGTGGGTCCGCGAACGTCTTT; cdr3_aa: CASSLGGSANVF
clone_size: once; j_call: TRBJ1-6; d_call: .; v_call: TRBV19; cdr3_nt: TGTGCCAGTAGTATGACACTCCGACCCAATTCACCCCTCCACTTT; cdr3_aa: CASSMTLRPNSPLHF
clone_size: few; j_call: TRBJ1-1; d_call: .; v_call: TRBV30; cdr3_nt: TGTGCCTGGAGTATGGGGGCCGGGGCTTTCTTT; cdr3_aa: CAWSMGAGAFF
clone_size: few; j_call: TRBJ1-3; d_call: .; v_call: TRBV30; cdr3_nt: TGTGCCTGGAGTGTTGGGGTTGGAAACACCATATATTTT; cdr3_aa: CAWSVGVGNTIYF
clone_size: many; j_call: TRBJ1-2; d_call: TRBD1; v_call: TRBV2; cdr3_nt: TGTGCCAGCCACGTTACGATGACAGGGGGAAAGGACTATGGCTACACCTTC; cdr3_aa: CASHVTMTGGKDYGYTF
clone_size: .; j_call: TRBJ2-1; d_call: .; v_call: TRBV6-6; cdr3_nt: TGTGCCAGCAGCCCACCAGGAGGACTAAGGCAGTCCTTC; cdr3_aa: CASSPPGGLRQSF
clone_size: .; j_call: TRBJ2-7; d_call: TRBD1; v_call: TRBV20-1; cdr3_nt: TGCAGTGCTCGTACGGGACAGGGCTACGAGCAGTACTTC; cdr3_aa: CSARTGQGYEQYF
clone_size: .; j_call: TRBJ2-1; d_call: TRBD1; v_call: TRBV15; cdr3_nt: TGTGCCACCAGCGGACAGGGGGACAATGAGCAGTTCTTC; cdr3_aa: CATSGQGDNEQFF